Listed below are T cell receptor beta chains from one sample, sequenced in a study of blood T cell repertoires in COVID-19. This table comes from immunoSEQ multiplex PCR, and its TCRdb copy is limited to in-frame clones, with some not included. Here the sample spans around 330,000 clones, more than 90% being singletons. Sequences were obtained from PBMCs or T cells enriched from blood (not recorded which). The receptors originated from a man aged 55 to 70 who had recovered from COVID-19. The conserved cysteine and the conserved F or W are not part of the CDR3 here.

J	length	V	CDR3
TRBJ2-5	10	TRBV12-3/TRBV12-4	ASRGPGETQY
TRBJ1-1	11	TRBV7-6	ASSAVENTEAF
TRBJ2-1	15	TRBV4-1	ASSHSSGRSSYNEQF
TRBJ2-5	12	TRBV7-8	ASSFNQGGETQY
TRBJ2-2	14	TRBV30	AWTRLVAGGTGELF
TRBJ1-2	14	TRBV16	ASSQLATEDIYGYT
TRBJ1-2	13	TRBV30	ASRDRVKGNYGYT
TRBJ2-7	16	TRBV7-6	ASSLPPGGRDSPYEQY
TRBJ2-1	16	TRBV10-3	AISPTGSTGSSYNEQF
TRBJ1-5	11	TRBV2	ASSEFRNQPQH
TRBJ2-7	14	TRBV30	AWSVRSTDRAYEQY
TRBJ1-6	12	TRBV5-6	ASSSDGDNSPLH
TRBJ2-7	12	TRBV10-3	AISENGRDPGEY
TRBJ2-1	13	TRBV24-1	ATSDPGQVYNEQF
TRBJ1-3	13	TRBV10-1	ASSDTPSSGNTIY